This TCR beta chain came from a study of blood T cell repertoires in COVID-19. Trimming pared 5 bases from V and 6 bases from J, leaving 19 bases between. CDR3 length: 15 amino acids. Germline V gene sequence: CDR1 SEHNR, CDR2 FQNEAQ (reference sequence). Using immunoSEQ multiplex PCR, the repertoire was profiled, and TCRdb retains in-frame clones only, with some absent. This table holds over 100,000 clones, approximately 74% found once. The V call is TRBV7-9, the J call TRBJ1-2; TRBD1 is a possible D gene (5 bases). Specimen: peripheral blood. The TCR comes from a woman aged 65 to 85 with acute or convalescent COVID-19. In nucleotides, the CDR3 is TGTGCCAGCAGCCCGGCGCTGGCGGGGGATGATGGCTACACCTTC. This sequence encodes CASSPALAGDDGYTF.